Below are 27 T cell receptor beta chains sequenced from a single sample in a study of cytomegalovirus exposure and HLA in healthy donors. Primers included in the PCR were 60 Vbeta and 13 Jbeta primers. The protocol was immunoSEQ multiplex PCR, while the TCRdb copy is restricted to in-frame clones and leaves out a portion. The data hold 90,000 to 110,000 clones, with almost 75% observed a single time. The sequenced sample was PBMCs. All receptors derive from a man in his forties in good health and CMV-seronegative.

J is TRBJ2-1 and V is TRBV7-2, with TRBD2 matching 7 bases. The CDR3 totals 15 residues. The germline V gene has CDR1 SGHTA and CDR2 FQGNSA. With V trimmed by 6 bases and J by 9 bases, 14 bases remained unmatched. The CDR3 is CASRPAGGTGGEQFF. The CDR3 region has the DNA TGTGCCAGCAGACCAGCGGGCGGAACGGGAGGTGAGCAGTTCTTC. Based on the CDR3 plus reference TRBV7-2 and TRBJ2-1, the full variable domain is GAGVSQSPSNKVTEKGKDVELRCDPISGHTALYWYRQSLGQGLEFLIYFQGNSAPDKSGLPSDRFSAERTGGSVSTLTIQRTQQEDSAVYLCASRPAGGTGGEQFFGPGTRLTVL.

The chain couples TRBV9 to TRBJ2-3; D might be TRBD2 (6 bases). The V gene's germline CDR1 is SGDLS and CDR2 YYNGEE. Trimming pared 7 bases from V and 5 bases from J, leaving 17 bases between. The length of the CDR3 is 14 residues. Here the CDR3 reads CASGAGGSGDTQYF. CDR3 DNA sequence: TGTGCCAGCGGGGCTGGGGGGAGTGGAGATACGCAGTATTTT.

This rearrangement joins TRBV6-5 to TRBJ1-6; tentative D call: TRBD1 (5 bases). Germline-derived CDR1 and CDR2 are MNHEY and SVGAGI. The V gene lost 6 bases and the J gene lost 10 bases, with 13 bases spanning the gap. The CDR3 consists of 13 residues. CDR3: CASRLGGASPLHF. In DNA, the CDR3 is TGTGCCAGCAGACTGGGGGGTGCATCACCCCTCCACTTT.

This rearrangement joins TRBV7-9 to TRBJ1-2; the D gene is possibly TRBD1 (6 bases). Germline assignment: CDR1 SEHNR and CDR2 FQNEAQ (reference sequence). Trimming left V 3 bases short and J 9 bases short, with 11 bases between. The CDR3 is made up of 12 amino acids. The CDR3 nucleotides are TGTGCCAGCAGCTTGAACAGGGACCGCTACACCTTC. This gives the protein CASSLNRDRYTF.

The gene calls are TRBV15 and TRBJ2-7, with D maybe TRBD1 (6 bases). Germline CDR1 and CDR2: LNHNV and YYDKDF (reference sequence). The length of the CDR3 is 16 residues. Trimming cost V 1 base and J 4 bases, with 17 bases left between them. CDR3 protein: CATSRGGQGQEYEQYF. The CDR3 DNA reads TGTGCCACCAGCAGAGGAGGGCAGGGGCAAGAATACGAGCAGTACTTC.

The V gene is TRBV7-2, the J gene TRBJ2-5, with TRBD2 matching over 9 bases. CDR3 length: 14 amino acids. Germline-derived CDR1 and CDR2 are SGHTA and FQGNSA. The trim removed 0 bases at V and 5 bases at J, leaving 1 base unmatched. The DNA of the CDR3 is TGTGCCAGCAGCTTAGCAGGACTAGCGGAGACCCAGTACTTC. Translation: CASSLAGLAETQYF.

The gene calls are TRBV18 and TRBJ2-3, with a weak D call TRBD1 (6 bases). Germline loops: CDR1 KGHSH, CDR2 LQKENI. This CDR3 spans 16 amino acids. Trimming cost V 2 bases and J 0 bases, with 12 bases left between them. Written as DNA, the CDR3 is TGTGCCAGCTCACCAGGACAGATTTCAAGCACAGATACGCAGTATTTT. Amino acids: CASSPGQISSTDTQYF.

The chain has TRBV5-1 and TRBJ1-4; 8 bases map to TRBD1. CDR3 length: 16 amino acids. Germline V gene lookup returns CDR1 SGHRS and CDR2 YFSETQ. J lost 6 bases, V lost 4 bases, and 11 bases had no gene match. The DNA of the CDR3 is TGCGCCAGCAGCCCGAGGCTGGGACAGGAATATGAAAAACTGTTTTTT. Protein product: CASSPRLGQEYEKLFF.

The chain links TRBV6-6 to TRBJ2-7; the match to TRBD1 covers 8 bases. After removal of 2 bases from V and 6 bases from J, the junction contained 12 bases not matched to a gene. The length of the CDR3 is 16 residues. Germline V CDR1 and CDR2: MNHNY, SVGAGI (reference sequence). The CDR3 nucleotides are TGTGCCAGCAGTTACGGCAGGGGGCGCTTAAAGGTCGAGCAGTACTTC. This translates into CASSYGRGRLKVEQYF.

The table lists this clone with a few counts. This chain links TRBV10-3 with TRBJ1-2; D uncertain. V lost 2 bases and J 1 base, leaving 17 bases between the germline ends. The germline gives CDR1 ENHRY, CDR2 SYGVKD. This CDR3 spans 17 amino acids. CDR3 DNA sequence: TGTGCCATCAGTGAGCCGAATATCCCCCGGGTTAACTATGGCTACACCTTC. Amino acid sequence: CAISEPNIPRVNYGYTF.

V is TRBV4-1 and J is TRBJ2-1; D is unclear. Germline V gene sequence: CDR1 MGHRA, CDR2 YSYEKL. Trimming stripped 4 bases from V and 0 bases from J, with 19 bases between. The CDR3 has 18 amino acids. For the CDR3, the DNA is TGCGCCAGCAGCCCCCTTTCCGGCCAGGTCAGCTCCTACAATGAGCAGTTCTTC. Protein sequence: CASSPLSGQVSSYNEQFF.

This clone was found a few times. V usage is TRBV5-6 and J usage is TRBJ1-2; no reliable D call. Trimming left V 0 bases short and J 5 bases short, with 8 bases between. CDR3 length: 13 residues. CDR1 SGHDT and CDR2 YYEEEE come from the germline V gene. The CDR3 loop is CASSLAQSYGYTF. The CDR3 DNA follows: TGTGCCAGCAGCTTGGCACAGTCGTATGGCTACACCTTC.

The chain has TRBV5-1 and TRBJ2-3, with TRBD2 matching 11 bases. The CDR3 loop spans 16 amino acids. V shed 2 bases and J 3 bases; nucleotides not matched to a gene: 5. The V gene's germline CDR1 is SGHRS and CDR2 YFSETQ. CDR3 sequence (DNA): TGCGCCAGCAGCTTAACTAGCGGGGGACCAACAGATACGCAGTATTTT. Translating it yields CASSLTSGGPTDTQYF. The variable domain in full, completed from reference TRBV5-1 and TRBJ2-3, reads KAGVTQTPRYLIKTRGQQVTLSCSPISGHRSVSWYQQTPGQGLQFLFEYFSETQRNKGNFPGRFSGRQFSNSRSEMNVSTLELGDSALYLCASSLTSGGPTDTQYFGPGTRLTVL.

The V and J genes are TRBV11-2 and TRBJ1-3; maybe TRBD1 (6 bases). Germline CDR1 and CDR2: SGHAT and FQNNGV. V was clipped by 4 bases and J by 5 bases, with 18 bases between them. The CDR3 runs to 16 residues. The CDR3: CASSYAGQTHRNTIYF. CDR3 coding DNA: TGTGCCAGCAGCTACGCCGGACAGACCCATCGAAACACCATATATTTT.

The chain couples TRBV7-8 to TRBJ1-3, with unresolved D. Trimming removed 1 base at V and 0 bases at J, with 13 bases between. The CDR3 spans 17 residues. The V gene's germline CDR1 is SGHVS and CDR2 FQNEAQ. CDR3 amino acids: CASSLGGRPPSGNTIYF. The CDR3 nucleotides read TGTGCCAGCAGCTTAGGTGGCAGGCCACCCTCTGGAAACACCATATATTTT.

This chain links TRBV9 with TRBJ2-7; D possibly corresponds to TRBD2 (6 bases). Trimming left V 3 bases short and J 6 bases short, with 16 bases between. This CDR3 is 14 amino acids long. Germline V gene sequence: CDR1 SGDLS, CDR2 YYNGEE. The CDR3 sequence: CASSDSLRGGEQYF. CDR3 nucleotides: TGTGCCAGCAGCGATAGCCTACGGGGAGGCGAGCAGTACTTC.

The CDR3 sequence is CASSLGTSGTYEQYF. CDR3 DNA sequence: TGTGCCAGCAGTTTGGGAACTAGCGGGACCTACGAGCAGTACTTC. This chain joins TRBV28 and TRBJ2-5; TRBD2 matches at 10 bases. TRBJ2-7 matches the DNA end more closely, so the J call is doubtful. The germline V gene has CDR1 MDHEN and CDR2 SYDVKM. The CDR3 spans 15 residues.

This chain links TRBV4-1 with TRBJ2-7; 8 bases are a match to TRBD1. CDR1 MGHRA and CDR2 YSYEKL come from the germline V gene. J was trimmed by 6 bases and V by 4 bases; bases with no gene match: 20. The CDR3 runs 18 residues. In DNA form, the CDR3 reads TGCGCCAGCAGCCGATTACCACCCCAATTAGGACAGGGATCCGAGCAGTACTTC. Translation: CASSRLPPQLGQGSEQYF.

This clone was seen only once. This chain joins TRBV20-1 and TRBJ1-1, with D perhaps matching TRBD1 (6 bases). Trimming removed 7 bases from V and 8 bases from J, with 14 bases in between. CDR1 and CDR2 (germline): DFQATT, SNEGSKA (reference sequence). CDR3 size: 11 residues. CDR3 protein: CSGGRGGEAFF. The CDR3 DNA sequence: TGCAGTGGAGGGAGAGGGGGAGAAGCTTTCTTT.

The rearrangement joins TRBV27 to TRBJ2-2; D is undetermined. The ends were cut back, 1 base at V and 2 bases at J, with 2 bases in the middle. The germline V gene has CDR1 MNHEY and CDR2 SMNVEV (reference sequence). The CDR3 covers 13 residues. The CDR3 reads CASSLLNTGELFF. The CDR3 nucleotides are TGTGCCAGCAGTTTATTAAACACCGGGGAGCTGTTTTTT.

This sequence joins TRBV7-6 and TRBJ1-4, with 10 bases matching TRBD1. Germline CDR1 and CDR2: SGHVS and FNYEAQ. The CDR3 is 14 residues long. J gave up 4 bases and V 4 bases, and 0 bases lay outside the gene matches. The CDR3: CASSWTGGNEKLFF. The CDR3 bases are TGTGCCAGCAGCTGGACAGGGGGTAATGAAAAACTGTTTTTT.

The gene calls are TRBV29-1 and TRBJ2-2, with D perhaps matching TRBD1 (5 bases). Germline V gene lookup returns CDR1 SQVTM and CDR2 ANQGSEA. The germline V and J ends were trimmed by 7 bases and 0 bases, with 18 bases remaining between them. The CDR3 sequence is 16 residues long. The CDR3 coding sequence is TGCAGCGCTCGATTCCGACAGAACACGAACACCGGGGAGCTGTTTTTT. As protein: CSARFRQNTNTGELFF.

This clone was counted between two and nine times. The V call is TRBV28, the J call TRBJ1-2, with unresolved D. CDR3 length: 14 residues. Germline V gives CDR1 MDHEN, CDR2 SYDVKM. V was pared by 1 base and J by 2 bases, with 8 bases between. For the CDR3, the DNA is TGTGCCAGCAGTTTATTGGCGGCAAACTATGGCTACACCTTC. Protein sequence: CASSLLAANYGYTF.

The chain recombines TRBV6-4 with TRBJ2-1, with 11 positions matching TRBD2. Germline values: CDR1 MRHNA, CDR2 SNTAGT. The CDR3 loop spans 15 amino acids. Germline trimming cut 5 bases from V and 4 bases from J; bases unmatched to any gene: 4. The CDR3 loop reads CASSPLAGEYNEQFF. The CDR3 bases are TGTGCCAGCAGTCCACTAGCGGGGGAATACAATGAGCAGTTCTTC.

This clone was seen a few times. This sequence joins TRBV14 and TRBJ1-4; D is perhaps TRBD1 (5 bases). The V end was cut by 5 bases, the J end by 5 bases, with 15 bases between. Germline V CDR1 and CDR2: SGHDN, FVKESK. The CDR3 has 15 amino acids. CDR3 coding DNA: TGTGCCAGCAGCGCCCGCACAGGCCTAAATGAAAAACTGTTTTTT. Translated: CASSARTGLNEKLFF.

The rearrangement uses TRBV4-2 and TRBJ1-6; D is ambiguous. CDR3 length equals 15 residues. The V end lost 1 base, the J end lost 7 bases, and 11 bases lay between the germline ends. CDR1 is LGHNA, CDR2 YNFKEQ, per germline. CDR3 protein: CASSQAGAQNSPLHF. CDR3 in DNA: TGTGCCAGCAGCCAAGCCGGTGCCCAAAATTCACCCCTCCACTTT.

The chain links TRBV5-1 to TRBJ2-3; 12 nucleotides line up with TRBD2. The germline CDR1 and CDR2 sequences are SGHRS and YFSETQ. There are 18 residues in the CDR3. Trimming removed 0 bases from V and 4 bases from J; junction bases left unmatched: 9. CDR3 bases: TGCGCCAGCAGCTTGGGGCTAGCGGGGGGGCTTGTCGCAGATACGCAGTATTTT. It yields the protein CASSLGLAGGLVADTQYF.